The 16 T cell receptor beta chains reported below all come from one sample, sequenced in a study of blood T cell repertoires in COVID-19. Produced via immunoSEQ multiplex PCR; TCRdb's table is partial and in-frame only. The sample contains 45,000 to 70,000 clones, more than 75% of which appear only once. The sequenced material came from peripheral blood. The source is a woman older than 75 with acute or convalescent COVID-19.

This clone came up once. The V call is TRBV28, the J call TRBJ2-1; 8 nucleotides match TRBD2. CDR3 length equals 15 residues. Trimming took 2 bases from V and 5 from J; bases not matched to a gene: 5. Germline V lookup: CDR1 MDHEN, CDR2 SYDVKM. In nucleotides, the CDR3 is TGTGCCAGCAGTTTACCGGGAGGGCGGGACAATGAGCAGTTCTTC. It yields the protein CASSLPGGRDNEQFF.

The V and J genes are TRBV28 and TRBJ2-5, with 7 nucleotides matching TRBD1. The CDR3 runs 17 residues. V was clipped by 2 bases and J by 1 base; unmatched bases: 10. The germline CDR1 and CDR2 sequences are MDHEN and SYDVKM. The CDR3, as DNA: TGTGCCAGCAGTTTACTAAACAGGGGCCGACTCCAAGAGACCCAGTACTTC. Encoded protein: CASSLLNRGRLQETQYF.

The chain links TRBV6-5 to TRBJ2-2; 8 positions agree with TRBD1. V was clipped by 5 bases and J by 6 bases; unmatched bases: 8. The length of the CDR3 is 15 residues. Germline lookup yields CDR1 MNHEY and CDR2 SVGAGI. Here the CDR3 reads CASSLRQGRAGELFF. In nucleotides, the CDR3 is TGTGCCAGCAGTCTCCGACAGGGGCGGGCCGGGGAGCTGTTTTTT.

CDR3: CASSQVQGWQNNEQFF. The CDR3 region has the DNA TGTGCCAGCAGCCAAGTTCAGGGGTGGCAGAACAATGAGCAGTTCTTC. The chain recombines TRBV3-1 (or the pseudogene TRBV3-2) with TRBJ2-1; D is possibly TRBD1 (6 bases). There are 16 residues in the CDR3. Germline CDR1 is LGHDT and CDR2 is YNNKEL (reference sequence). Trimming left V 1 base short and J 5 bases short, with 15 bases between.

As DNA, the CDR3 is TGCGCCAGCAGCAAGGGACAGGGAGGTCCCTACGAGCAGTACTTC. It specifies CASSKGQGGPYEQYF. J is TRBJ2-7 and V is TRBV5-1; 9 bases are shared with TRBD1. V trimming: 4 bases; J trimming: 2 bases; junction bases outside the gene matches: 7. CDR1 is SGHRS, CDR2 YFSETQ, per germline. The CDR3 is 15 residues long. The full variable domain, with the rest looked up from reference TRBV5-1 and TRBJ2-7, is KAGVTQTPRYLIKTRGQQVTLSCSPISGHRSVSWYQQTPGQGLQFLFEYFSETQRNKGNFPGRFSGRQFSNSRSEMNVSTLELGDSALYLCASSKGQGGPYEQYFGPGTRLTVT.

This clone came up once. The rearrangement uses TRBV28 and TRBJ1-5; no firm D call. This CDR3 is built from 12 residues. CDR1 is MDHEN, CDR2 SYDVKM, per germline. V was trimmed by 4 bases and J by 4 bases, leaving 5 bases between them. Here the CDR3 DNA reads TGTGCCAGCAGTTCTCTTAATCAGCCCCAGCATTTT. Residues: CASSSLNQPQHF.

The chain carries TRBV5-6 and TRBJ2-5, with D perhaps TRBD1 (5 bases). The CDR3 covers 14 residues. Trimming removed 2 bases at V and 3 bases at J, with 11 bases between. CDR1 is SGHDT, CDR2 YYEEEE, per germline. The CDR3 DNA is TGTGCCAGCAGCTTCGTCAGGGTAGAAGAGACCCAGTACTTC. Its protein is CASSFVRVEETQYF.

This clone appeared a few times. V and J are TRBV3-1 (or the pseudogene TRBV3-2) and TRBJ1-1; 7 bases fit TRBD1. V trimming: 2 bases; J trimming: 7 bases; junction bases outside the gene matches: 7. The CDR3 loop spans 14 amino acids. Germline loops: CDR1 LGHDT, CDR2 YNNKEL (reference sequence). CDR3 DNA: TGTGCCAGCAGCCAACTCCCGACAGGGAATGAAGCTTTCTTT. Protein: CASSQLPTGNEAFF.

This chain joins TRBV29-1 and TRBJ2-1; D may be TRBD1 (8 bases). With 4 bases removed from V and 3 bases from J, the gap between germline ends came to 13 bases. CDR1 and CDR2 (germline): SQVTM, ANQGSEA. The CDR3 is made up of 14 amino acids. CDR3 protein: CSVGTGRGYNEQFF. For the CDR3, the DNA is TGCAGCGTTGGGACAGGGAGGGGCTACAATGAGCAGTTCTTC.

This clone was seen just once. This chain uses TRBV19 with TRBJ2-7, with 11 bases that match TRBD1. The V and J ends lost 6 bases and 6 bases, in that order; junction bases with no gene match: 4. Germline CDR1 LNHDA, CDR2 SQIVND (reference sequence). The CDR3 sequence is 13 residues long. The CDR3 reads CASRDRGLGEQYF. The CDR3 region has the DNA TGTGCCAGTAGGGACAGGGGGCTCGGCGAGCAGTACTTC.

The rearrangement joins TRBV4-1 to TRBJ2-7, with a weak D call TRBD1 (6 bases). Trimming pared 3 bases from V and 3 bases from J, leaving 15 bases between. The CDR3 is made up of 15 amino acids. From germline, CDR1 is MGHRA and CDR2 YSYEKL. The CDR3 region is CASSQDGGSYYEQYF. As DNA, the CDR3 is TGCGCCAGCAGCCAGGATGGGGGCAGTTACTACGAGCAGTACTTC.

The chain uses TRBV29-1 and TRBJ1-1; D is perhaps TRBD1 (5 bases). The V gene's germline CDR1 is SQVTM and CDR2 ANQGSEA. CDR3 length: 13 amino acids. Trimming left V 4 bases short and J 8 bases short, with 17 bases between. The chain's CDR3 is CSVGARPGGEAFF. The CDR3 DNA is TGCAGCGTTGGGGCGCGTCCCGGGGGAGAAGCTTTCTTT.

This chain uses TRBV5-1 with TRBJ1-6; tentative D call: TRBD1 (6 bases). The CDR3 covers 15 residues. Germline V gives CDR1 SGHRS, CDR2 YFSETQ. The V end was cut by 0 bases, the J end by 7 bases, with 11 bases between. The CDR3 bases are TGCGCCAGCAGCTTGGCTATGGGACAAAATTCACCCCTCCACTTT. It is translated as CASSLAMGQNSPLHF.

Concerning this clone itself: Germline is not matched at one junction end, which may reflect a read error. The chain uses TRBV14 and TRBJ1-2, with 9 bases identical to TRBD1. Germline V lookup: CDR1 SGHDN, CDR2 FVKESK. CDR3 length: 13 residues. The CDR3 coding sequence is TGTGCCAGCAGCCACCAGACAGGGGGGTCTCCAATTTTC. Amino acid sequence: CASSHQTGGSPIF.

V is TRBV18 and J is TRBJ2-3, with TRBD1 matching 10 bases. V dropped 5 bases and J dropped 4; count of bases not matched to a gene: 6. Germline loops: CDR1 KGHSH, CDR2 LQKENI. CDR3 size: 15 residues. CDR3: CASSTRGQGADTQYF. CDR3 in DNA: TGTGCCAGCTCAACACGAGGACAGGGGGCAGATACGCAGTATTTT.

This clone has a handful of counts. The rearrangement joins TRBV4-1 to TRBJ1-5; no reliable D call. CDR3 length: 14 residues. Per the germline V gene, CDR1 is MGHRA and CDR2 is YSYEKL. The V gene lost 0 bases and the J gene lost 7 bases, with 10 bases spanning the gap. In DNA form, the CDR3 reads TGCGCCAGCAGCCAAGATCGGGGTCCCCAGCCCCAGCATTTT. It translates to CASSQDRGPQPQHF.